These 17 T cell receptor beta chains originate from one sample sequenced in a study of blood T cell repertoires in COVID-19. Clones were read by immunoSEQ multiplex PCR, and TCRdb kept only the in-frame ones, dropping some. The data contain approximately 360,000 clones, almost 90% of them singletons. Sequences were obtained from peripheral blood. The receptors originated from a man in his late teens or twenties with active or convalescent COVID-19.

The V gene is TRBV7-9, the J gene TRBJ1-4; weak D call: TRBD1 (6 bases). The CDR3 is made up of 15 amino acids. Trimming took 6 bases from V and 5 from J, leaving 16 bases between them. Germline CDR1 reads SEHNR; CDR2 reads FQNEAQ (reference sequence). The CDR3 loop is CASRKGQYQNEKLFF. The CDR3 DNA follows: TGTGCCAGCAGGAAAGGACAGTACCAAAATGAAAAACTGTTTTTT.

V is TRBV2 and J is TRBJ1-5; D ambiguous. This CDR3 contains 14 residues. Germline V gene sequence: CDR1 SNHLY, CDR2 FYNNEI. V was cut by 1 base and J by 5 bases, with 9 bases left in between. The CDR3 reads CASSEGLSYQPQHF. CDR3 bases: TGTGCCAGCAGTGAAGGGCTCAGTTATCAGCCCCAGCATTTT.

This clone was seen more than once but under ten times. The CDR3 sequence is CATSRDRLTARGAEAFF. The CDR3 DNA is TGTGCCACCAGCAGAGATAGGCTGACGGCCAGAGGAGCTGAAGCTTTCTTT. V is TRBV15 and J is TRBJ1-1; no firm D call. The CDR3 length is 17 residues. Trimming removed 0 bases from V and 6 bases from J, with 20 bases in between. Germline V gene lookup returns CDR1 LNHNV and CDR2 YYDKDF (reference sequence).

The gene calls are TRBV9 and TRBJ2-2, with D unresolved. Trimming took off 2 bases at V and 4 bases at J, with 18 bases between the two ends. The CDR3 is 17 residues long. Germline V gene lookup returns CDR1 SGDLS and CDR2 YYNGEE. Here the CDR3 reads CASSVSALSMGTGELFF. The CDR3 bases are TGTGCCAGCAGCGTTTCAGCGCTTAGCATGGGCACCGGGGAGCTGTTTTTT.

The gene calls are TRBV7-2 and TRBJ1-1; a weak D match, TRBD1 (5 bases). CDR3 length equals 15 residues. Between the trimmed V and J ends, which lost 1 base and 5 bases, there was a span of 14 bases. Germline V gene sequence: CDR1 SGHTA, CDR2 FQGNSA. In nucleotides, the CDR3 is TGTGCCAGCAGCTTAGGCTACGGGGGGGGAACTGAAGCTTTCTTT. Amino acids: CASSLGYGGGTEAFF.

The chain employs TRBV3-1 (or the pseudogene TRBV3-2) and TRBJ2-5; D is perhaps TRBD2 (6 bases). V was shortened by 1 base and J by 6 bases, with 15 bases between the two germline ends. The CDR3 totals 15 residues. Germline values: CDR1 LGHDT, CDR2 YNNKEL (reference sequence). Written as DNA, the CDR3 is TGTGCCAGCAGCCAAGTTTTGCTGGGGGGACAGACCCAGTACTTC. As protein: CASSQVLLGGQTQYF.

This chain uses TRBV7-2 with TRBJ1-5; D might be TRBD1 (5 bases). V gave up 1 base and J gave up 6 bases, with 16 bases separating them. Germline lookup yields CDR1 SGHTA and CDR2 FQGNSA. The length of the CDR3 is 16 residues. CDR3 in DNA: TGTGCCAGCAGCTTAGGTCGGGGGATAGGAGGTCAGCCCCAGCATTTT. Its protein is CASSLGRGIGGQPQHF. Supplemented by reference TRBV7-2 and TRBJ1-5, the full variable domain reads GAGVSQSPSNKVTEKGKDVELRCDPISGHTALYWYRQSLGQGLEFLIYFQGNSAPDKSGLPSDRFSAERTGGSVSTLTIQRTQQEDSAVYLCASSLGRGIGGQPQHFGDGTRLSIL.

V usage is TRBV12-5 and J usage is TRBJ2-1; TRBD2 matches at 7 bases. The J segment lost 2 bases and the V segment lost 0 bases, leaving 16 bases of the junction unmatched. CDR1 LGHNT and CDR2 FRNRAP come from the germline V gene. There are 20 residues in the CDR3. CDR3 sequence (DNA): TGTGCTAGTGGTTTGGTCCAGGAGCTGGGAGGGGCAGAGGCCTACAATGAGCAGTTCTTC. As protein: CASGLVQELGGAEAYNEQFF.

CDR3 bases: TGTGCCAGCAGTTACCGGCTAGCGGGAGCGGAAGAGCAGTACTTC. Residues: CASSYRLAGAEEQYF. The chain has TRBV6-2 or TRBV6-3 and TRBJ2-7; TRBD2 agrees at 10 bases. From germline, CDR1 is MNHEY and CDR2 SVGEGT. CDR3 size: 15 residues. J gave up 7 bases and V 2 bases, and 8 bases lay outside the gene matches.

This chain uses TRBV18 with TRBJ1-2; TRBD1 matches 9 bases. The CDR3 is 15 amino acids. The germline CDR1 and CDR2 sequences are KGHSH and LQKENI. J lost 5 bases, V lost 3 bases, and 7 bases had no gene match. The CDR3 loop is CASSPYSGTGYGYTF. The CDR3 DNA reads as TGTGCCAGCTCACCGTATTCCGGGACAGGGTATGGCTACACCTTC.

CDR3 DNA sequence: TGTGCCAGTAGTATAAGAAACTGGGTCGGGACAGGGGAATACGAGCAGTACTTC. Translation: CASSIRNWVGTGEYEQYF. This chain connects TRBV19 to TRBJ2-7; 10 positions match TRBD1. CDR3 size: 18 residues. Germline CDR1 is LNHDA and CDR2 is SQIVND (reference sequence). V dropped 2 bases and J dropped 4; count of bases not matched to a gene: 14.

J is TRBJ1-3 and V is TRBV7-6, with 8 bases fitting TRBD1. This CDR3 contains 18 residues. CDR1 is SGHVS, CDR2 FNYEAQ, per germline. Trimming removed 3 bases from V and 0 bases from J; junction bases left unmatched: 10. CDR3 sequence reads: CASSLITGTGISGNTIYF. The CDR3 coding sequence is TGTGCCAGCAGCTTGATAACCGGGACAGGTATCTCTGGAAACACCATATATTTT.

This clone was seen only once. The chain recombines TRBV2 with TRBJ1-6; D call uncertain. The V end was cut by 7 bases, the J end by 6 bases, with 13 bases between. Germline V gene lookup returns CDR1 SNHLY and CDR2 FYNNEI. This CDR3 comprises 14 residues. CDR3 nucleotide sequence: TGTGCCAGCATGAGGCTCGGTACTAATTCACCCCTCCACTTT. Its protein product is CASMRLGTNSPLHF. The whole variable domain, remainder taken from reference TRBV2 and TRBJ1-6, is EPEVTQTPSHQVTQMGQEVILRCVPISNHLYFYWYRQILGQKVEFLVSFYNNEISEKSEIFDDQFSVERPDGSNFTLKIRSTKLEDSAMYFCASMRLGTNSPLHFGNGTRLTVT.

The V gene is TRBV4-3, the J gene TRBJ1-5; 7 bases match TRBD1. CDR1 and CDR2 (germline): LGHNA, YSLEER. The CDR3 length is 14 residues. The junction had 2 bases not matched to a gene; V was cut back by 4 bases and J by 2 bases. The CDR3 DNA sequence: TGCGCCAGCAGCCTTGGGACAGGCAATCAGCCCCAGCATTTT. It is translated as CASSLGTGNQPQHF.

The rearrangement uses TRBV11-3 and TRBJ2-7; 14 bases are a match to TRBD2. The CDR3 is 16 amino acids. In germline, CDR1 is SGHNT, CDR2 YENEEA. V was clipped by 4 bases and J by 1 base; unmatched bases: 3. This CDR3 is CASSSGTSGSSYEQYF. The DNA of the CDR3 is TGTGCCAGCAGCTCCGGGACTAGCGGGAGTTCCTACGAGCAGTACTTC.

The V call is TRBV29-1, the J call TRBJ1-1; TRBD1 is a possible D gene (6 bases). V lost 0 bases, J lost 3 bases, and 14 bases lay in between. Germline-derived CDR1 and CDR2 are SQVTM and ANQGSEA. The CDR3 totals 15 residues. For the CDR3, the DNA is TGCAGCGTTGAAGATCATAAGGGGGTGGACACTGAAGCTTTCTTT. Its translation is CSVEDHKGVDTEAFF.

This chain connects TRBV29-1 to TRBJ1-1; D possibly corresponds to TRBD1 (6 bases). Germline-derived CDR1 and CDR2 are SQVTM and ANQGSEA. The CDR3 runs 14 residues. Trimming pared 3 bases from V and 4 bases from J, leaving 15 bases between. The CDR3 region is CSVERGTLGTEAFF. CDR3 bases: TGCAGCGTTGAGAGGGGGACGCTGGGCACTGAAGCTTTCTTT.